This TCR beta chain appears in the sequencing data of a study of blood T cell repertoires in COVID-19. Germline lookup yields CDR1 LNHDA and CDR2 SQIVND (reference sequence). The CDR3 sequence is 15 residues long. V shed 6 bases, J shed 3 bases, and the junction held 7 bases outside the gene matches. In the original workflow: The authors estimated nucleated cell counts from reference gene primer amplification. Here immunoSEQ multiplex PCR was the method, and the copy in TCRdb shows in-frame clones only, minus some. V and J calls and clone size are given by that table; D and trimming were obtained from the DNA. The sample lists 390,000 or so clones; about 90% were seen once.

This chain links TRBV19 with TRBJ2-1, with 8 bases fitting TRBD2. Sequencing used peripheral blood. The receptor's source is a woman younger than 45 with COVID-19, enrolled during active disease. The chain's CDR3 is CASRPGLGNYNEQFF. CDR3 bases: TGTGCCAGTAGGCCGGGACTAGGTAACTACAATGAGCAGTTCTTC. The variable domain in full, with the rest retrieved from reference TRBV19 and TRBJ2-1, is DGGITQSPKYLFRKEGQNVTLSCEQNLNHDAMYWYRQDPGQGLRLIYYSQIVNDFQKGDIAEGYSVSREKKESFPLTVTSAQKNPTAFYLCASRPGLGNYNEQFFGPGTRLTVL.